The source of this T cell receptor beta chain is a study of shared clonotypes between healthy human individuals. Study as a whole: Contributing individuals were a couple of females and a few males aged 18 to 49. Whole-study results and caveats: What limited the represented genetic and exposure-history diversity was the small number of donors.

The table came from immunoSEQ multiplex PCR; TCRdb's copy has only in-frame clones and leaves some out. Of about 2.3 million clones in the sample, about 92% were seen once. Germline assignment: CDR1 ENHRY and CDR2 SYGVKD. V shed 5 bases and J shed 0 bases, with 12 bases lying between them. This CDR3 contains 15 residues. Note on this clone: Its antigen is unidentified.

Sequenced sample: naive CD4+ T cells from PBMCs. The sample's subset: CD45RA+ positively selected. This chain joins TRBV10-3 and TRBJ2-3, with a possible D match to TRBD1 (5 bases). This sequence was found in a man younger than 35 in good health. Some clones in this sample may be carry-over from other donors' samples. CDR3 sequence: CAISTTDPSTDTQYF. The CDR3 region has the DNA TGTGCCATCAGTACGACAGACCCTAGCACAGATACGCAGTATTTT.